The 14 T cell receptor beta chains presented below share a single source sample, sequenced in a study of regulatory T cells in long-lasting Graves disease. Construction of the TCR beta libraries employed iRepertoire HTBI primers in conjunction with Arm-PCR of CDR3 regions. TCRdb itself ran the multiplex PCR reads through MiXCR, one entry per CDR3 protein. The sample gives 550,000 or so distinct CDR3 sequences, around 12% of which show up once; approximately 9.6% is in the top ten. The sample's time point: newly diagnosed GD, antithyroid drugs for less than 3 months. Making the TCR library involved RNA that had been extracted from PBMCs. These data also formed part of another study, on T cells in Graves' hyperthyroidism and ophthalmopathy.

The source was peripheral blood mononuclear cells (PBMCs), collected at new diagnosis, from a patient treated with antithyroid drugs. Source of these receptors: a woman aged 25 to 39 with Graves disease.

The rearrangement uses TRBV18 and TRBJ2-3; tentatively, D is TRBD2 (6 bases). Germline V gene data show CDR1 as KGHSH and CDR2 as LQKENI. The ends were cut back, 0 bases at V and 4 bases at J, with 20 bases in the middle. The CDR3 has 18 amino acids. The CDR3 sequence is CASSPPVIADYRSDTQYF. In DNA form, the CDR3 reads TGTGCCAGCTCACCACCAGTTATAGCGGACTATAGGTCAGATACGCAGTATTTT.

This clonotype was observed many times. The rearrangement links TRBV28 to TRBJ2-2, with 9 bases aligning to TRBD1. This CDR3 comprises 16 residues. From germline, CDR1 is MDHEN and CDR2 SYDVKM. V gave up 4 bases and J gave up 6 bases; unmatched junction bases: 9. The CDR3: CASSYSTGGASGELFF. The CDR3 coding sequence is TGTGCCAGCAGTTACTCTACAGGGGGCGCGTCCGGGGAGCTGTTTTTT. Complete variable domain (other parts from reference TRBV28 and TRBJ2-2): DVKVTQSSRYLVKRTGEKVFLECVQDMDHENMFWYRQDPGLGLRLIYFSYDVKMKEKGDIPEGYSVSREKKERFSLILESASTNQTSMYLCASSYSTGGASGELFFGEGSRLTVL.

Ten or more counts support this clonotype. CDR3 bases: TGCAGTGCTAGAGTGGGCAGGGAGTGGGACGAGCAGTACTTC. It translates to CSARVGREWDEQYF. The V gene is TRBV20-1, the J gene TRBJ2-7; D could derive from TRBD1 or TRBD2 (5 bases each). Germline CDR1 is DFQATT and CDR2 is SNEGSKA (reference sequence). The CDR3 totals 14 residues. Between the trimmed V and J ends, which lost 1 base and 5 bases, there was a span of 15 bases.

As concerns this clonotype: It may be a read error: a sequence one base away is much more abundant. The V call is TRBV12-3 or TRBV12-4, the J call TRBJ2-1; 9 nucleotides match TRBD2. There are 16 residues in the CDR3. J lost 5 bases, V lost 5 bases, and 10 bases had no gene match. For the CDR3, the DNA is TGTGCCAGCAGTGCTTCCGGGACTAGCCTTAACAATGAGCAGTTCTTC. Protein: CASSASGTSLNNEQFF.

The genes are TRBV6-1 and TRBJ2-7; D might be TRBD2 (5 bases). Trimming left V 8 bases short and J 5 bases short, with 10 bases between. From germline, CDR1 is MNHNS and CDR2 SASEGT. This CDR3 is built from 11 residues. DNA for the CDR3: TGTGCCAGCGGGAGTACCCACGAGCAGTACTTC. The encoded protein is CASGSTHEQYF.

This clonotype occurred many times. This chain links TRBV12-3 or TRBV12-4 with TRBJ2-3; D not resolved. The CDR3 runs to 12 residues. V was shortened by 2 bases and J by 4 bases, with 4 bases between the two germline ends. The CDR3 coding sequence is TGTGCCAGCAGTTTACGATCAGATACGCAGTATTTT. Encoded protein: CASSLRSDTQYF.

This sequence joins TRBV20-1 and TRBJ2-3, with 13 bases aligning to TRBD2. The J segment lost 9 bases and the V segment lost 5 bases, leaving 11 bases of the junction unmatched. The CDR3 is 15 amino acids. CDR1 is DFQATT and CDR2 is SNEGSKA in the germline V gene (reference sequence). The DNA for the CDR3 is TGCAGTGCTCAAGGACTAGCGGGAGAACCGGAGACGCAGTATTTT. Translated, it gives CSAQGLAGEPETQYF.

This clonotype was seen many times. V is TRBV19 and J is TRBJ2-2, with D unclear. V lost 0 bases to trimming and J lost 4 bases, with 6 bases between them. Germline assignment: CDR1 LNHDA and CDR2 SQIVND (reference sequence). This CDR3 has 14 residues. CDR3 nucleotides: TGTGCCAGTAGTATAGATGCGGCCACCGGGGAGCTGTTTTTT. It is translated as CASSIDAATGELFF.

This clonotype appeared many times. This chain links TRBV7-3 with TRBJ2-1, with D possibly TRBD2 on 5 matching bases. V lost 0 bases and J 9 bases, leaving 12 bases between the germline ends. The germline V gene has CDR1 SGHTA and CDR2 FQGTGA. The CDR3 runs 14 residues. CDR3 amino acids: CASSLTPLASEQFF. CDR3 DNA: TGTGCCAGCAGCTTAACGCCATTAGCGAGTGAGCAGTTCTTC.

This clonotype was found many times. This chain links TRBV28 with TRBJ1-1; 10 bases fit TRBD1. Germline V CDR1 and CDR2: MDHEN, SYDVKM. The CDR3 has 15 amino acids. V gave up 5 bases and J gave up 0 bases; unmatched junction bases: 3. CDR3 nucleotide sequence: TGTGCCAGCAGTAGACAGGGGGCCATGAACACTGAAGCTTTCTTT. Translated: CASSRQGAMNTEAFF.

The chain combines TRBV20-1 with TRBJ2-1; D gene uncertain. This CDR3 spans 16 amino acids. V was pared by 1 base and J by 6 bases, with 19 bases between. Germline V gives CDR1 DFQATT, CDR2 SNEGSKA (reference sequence). CDR3 residues: CSARVHGQFGVNEQFF. CDR3 DNA: TGCAGTGCTAGAGTTCACGGGCAGTTCGGTGTCAATGAGCAGTTCTTC.

This clonotype was counted many times. The V gene is TRBV28, the J gene TRBJ2-7; the match to TRBD1 covers 12 bases. Germline-derived CDR1 and CDR2 are MDHEN and SYDVKM. V was clipped by 5 bases and J by 4 bases; unmatched bases: 3. The CDR3 is 14 amino acids. CDR3 in DNA: TGTGCCAGCAGTCGGGACAGGGGGCTTTACGAGCAGTACTTC. Amino acids: CASSRDRGLYEQYF.

The table lists this clonotype with many counts. The chain recombines TRBV11-1 with TRBJ2-1; 7 positions match TRBD2. The germline CDR1 and CDR2 sequences are SGHAT and FQDESV (reference sequence). The CDR3 is 16 residues long. J gave up 6 bases and V 0 bases, and 8 bases lay outside the gene matches. The CDR3 protein is CASSLASGSWGNEQFF. The CDR3 DNA reads TGTGCCAGCAGCTTAGCTAGCGGGTCATGGGGCAATGAGCAGTTCTTC.

This clonotype was seen many times. The J gene is TRBJ2-7, the V gene TRBV12-3 or TRBV12-4, with 7 bases matching TRBD1. CDR3 length: 15 amino acids. V shed 6 bases, J shed 2 bases, and the junction held 10 bases outside the gene matches. This CDR3 is CASSSPRDRPYEQYF. The CDR3 DNA reads TGTGCCAGCAGCTCACCCCGGGACAGACCCTACGAGCAGTACTTC.